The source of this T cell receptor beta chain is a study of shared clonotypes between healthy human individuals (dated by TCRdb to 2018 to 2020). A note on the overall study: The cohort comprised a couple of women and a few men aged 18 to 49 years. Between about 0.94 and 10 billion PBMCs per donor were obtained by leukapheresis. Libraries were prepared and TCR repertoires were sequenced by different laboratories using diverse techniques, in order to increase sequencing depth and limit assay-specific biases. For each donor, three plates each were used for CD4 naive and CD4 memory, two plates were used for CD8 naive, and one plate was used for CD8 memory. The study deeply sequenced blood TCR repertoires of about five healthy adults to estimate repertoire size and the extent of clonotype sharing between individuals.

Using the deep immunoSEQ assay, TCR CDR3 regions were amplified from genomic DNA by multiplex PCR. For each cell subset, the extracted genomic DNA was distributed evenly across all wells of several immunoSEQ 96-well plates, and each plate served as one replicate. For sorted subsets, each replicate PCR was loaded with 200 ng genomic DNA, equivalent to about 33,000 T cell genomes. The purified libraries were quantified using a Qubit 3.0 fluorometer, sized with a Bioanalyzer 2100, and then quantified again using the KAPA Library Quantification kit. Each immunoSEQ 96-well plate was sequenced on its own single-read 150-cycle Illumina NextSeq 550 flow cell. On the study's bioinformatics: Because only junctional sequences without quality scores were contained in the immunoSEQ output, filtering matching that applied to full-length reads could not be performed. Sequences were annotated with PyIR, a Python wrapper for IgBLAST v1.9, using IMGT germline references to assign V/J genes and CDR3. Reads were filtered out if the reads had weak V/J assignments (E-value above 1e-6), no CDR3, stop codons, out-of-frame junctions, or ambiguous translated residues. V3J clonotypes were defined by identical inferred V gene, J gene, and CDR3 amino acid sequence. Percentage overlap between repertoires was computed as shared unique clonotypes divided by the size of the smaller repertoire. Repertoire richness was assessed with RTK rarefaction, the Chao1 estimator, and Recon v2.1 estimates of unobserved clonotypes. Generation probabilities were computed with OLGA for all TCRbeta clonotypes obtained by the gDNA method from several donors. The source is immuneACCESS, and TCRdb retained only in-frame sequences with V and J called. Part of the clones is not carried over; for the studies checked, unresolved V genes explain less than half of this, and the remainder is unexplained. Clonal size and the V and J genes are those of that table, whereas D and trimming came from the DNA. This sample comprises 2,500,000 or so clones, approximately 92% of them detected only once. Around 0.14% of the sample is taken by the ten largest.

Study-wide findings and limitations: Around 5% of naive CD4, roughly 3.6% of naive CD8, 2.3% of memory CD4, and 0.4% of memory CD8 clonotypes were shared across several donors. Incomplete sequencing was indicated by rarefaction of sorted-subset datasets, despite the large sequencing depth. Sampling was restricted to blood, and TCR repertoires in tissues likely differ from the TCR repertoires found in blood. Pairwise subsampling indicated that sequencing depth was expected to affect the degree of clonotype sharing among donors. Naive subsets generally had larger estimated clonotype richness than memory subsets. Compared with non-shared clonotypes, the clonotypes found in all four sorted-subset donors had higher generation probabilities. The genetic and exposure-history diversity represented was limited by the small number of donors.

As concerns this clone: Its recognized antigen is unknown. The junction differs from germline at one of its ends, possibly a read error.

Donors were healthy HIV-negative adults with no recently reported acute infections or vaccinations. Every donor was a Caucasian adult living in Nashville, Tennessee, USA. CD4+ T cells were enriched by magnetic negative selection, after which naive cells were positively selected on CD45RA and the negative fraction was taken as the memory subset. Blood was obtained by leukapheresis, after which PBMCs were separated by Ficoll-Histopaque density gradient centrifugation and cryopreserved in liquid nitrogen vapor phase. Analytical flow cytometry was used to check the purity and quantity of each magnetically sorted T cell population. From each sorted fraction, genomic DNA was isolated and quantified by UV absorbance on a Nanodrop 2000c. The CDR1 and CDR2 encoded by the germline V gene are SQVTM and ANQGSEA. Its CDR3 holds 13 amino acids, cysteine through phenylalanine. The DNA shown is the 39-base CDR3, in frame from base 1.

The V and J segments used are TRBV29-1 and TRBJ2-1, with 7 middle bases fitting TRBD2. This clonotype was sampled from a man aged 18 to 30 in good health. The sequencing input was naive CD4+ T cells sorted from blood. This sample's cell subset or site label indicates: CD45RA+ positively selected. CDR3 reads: CGVSGGSYNEQFF. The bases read TGCGGCGTCTCGGGGGGCTCCTACAATGAGCAGTTCTTC.